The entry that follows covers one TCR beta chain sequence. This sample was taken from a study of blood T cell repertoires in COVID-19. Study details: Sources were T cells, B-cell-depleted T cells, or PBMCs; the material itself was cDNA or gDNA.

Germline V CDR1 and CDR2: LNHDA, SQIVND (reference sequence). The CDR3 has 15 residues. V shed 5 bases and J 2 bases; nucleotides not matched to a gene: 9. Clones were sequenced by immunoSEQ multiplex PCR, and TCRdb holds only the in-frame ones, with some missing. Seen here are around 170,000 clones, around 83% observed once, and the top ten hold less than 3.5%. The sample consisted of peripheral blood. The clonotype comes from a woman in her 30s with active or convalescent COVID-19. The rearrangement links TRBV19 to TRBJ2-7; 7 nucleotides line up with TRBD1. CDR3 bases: TGTGCCAGTAGTCGAACCGGGACAGAAACCTACGAGCAGTACTTC. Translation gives CASSRTGTETYEQYF.